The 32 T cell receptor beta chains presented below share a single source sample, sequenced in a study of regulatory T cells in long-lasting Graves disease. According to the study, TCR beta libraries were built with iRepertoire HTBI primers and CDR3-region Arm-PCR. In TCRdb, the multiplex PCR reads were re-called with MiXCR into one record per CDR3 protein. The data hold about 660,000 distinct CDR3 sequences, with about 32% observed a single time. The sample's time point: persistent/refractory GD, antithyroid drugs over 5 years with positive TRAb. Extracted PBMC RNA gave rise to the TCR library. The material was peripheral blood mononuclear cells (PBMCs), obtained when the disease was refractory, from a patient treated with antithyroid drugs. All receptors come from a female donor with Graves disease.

CDR3 protein: CASSSRPSEKLFF. The CDR3 region has the DNA TGTGCCAGCAGTTCGAGACCGAGTGAAAAACTGTTTTTT. The V call is TRBV12-3 or TRBV12-4, the J call TRBJ1-4, with D hard to call. V was pared by 4 bases and J by 7 bases, with 10 bases between. This CDR3 comprises 13 residues.

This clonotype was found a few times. CDR3 nucleotides: TGCAGTGCTAGAGGTCCGGGACAGGGTGGCTACGAGCAGTACTTC. This codes for CSARGPGQGGYEQYF. This chain links TRBV20-1 with TRBJ2-7; TRBD1 aligns across 9 bases. Germline V CDR1 and CDR2: DFQATT, SNEGSKA (reference sequence). This CDR3 region has 15 residues. The junction had 7 bases not matched to a gene; V was cut back by 1 base and J by 3 bases.

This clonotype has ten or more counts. The CDR3 sequence: CASSRTGRAEAFF. In DNA form, the CDR3 reads TGTGCCAGCAGCCGGACGGGTAGGGCTGAAGCTTTCTTT. The chain employs TRBV12-3 or TRBV12-4 and TRBJ1-1; D gene ambiguous. This CDR3 contains 13 residues. Trimming stripped 6 bases from V and 6 bases from J, with 14 bases between.

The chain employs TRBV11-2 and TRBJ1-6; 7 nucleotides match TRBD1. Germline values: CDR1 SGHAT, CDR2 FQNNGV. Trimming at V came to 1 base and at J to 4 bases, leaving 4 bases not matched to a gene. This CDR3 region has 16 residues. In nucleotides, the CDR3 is TGTGCCAGCAGCTTAGTCGACAGGGCTTATAATTCACCCCTCCACTTT. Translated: CASSLVDRAYNSPLHF.

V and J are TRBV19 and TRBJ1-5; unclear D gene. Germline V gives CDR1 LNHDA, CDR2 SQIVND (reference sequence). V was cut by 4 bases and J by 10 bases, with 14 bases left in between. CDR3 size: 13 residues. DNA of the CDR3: TGTGCCAGTAGTAAGCCACACTTACATCCCCAGCATTTT. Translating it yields CASSKPHLHPQHF.

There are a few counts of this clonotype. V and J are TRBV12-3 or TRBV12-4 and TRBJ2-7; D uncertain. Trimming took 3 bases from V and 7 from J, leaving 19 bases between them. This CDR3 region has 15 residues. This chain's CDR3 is CASSFGGGTMGEQYF. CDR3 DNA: TGTGCCAGCAGTTTCGGTGGCGGTACAATGGGGGAGCAGTACTTC.

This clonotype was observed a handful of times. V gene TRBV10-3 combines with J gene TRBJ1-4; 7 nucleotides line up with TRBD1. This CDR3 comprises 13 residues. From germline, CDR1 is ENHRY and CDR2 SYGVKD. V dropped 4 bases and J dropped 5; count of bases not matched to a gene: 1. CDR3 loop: CAISGQGNEKLFF. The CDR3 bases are TGTGCCATCAGTGGACAGGGAAATGAAAAACTGTTTTTT.

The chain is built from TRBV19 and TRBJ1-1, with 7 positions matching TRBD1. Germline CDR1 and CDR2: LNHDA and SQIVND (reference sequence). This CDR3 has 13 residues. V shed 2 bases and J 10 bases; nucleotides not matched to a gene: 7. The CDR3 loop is CASSIRQGIGAFF. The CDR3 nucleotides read TGTGCCAGTAGTATAAGACAGGGCATAGGAGCTTTCTTT. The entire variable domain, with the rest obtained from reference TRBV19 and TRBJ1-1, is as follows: DGGITQSPKYLFRKEGQNVTLSCEQNLNHDAMYWYRQDPGQGLRLIYYSQIVNDFQKGDIAEGYSVSREKKESFPLTVTSAQKNPTAFYLCASSIRQGIGAFFGQGTRLTVV.

The CDR3 is CASSSEGTGTSRRAFF. The CDR3 coding sequence is TGTGCCAGTAGTAGTGAAGGGACCGGGACATCAAGGAGAGCTTTCTTT. The chain joins TRBV19 to TRBJ1-1; possible D gene TRBD1, 6 bases. Trimming took 4 bases from V and 10 from J, leaving 25 bases between them. The CDR3 extends over 16 amino acids. The germline CDR1 and CDR2 sequences are LNHDA and SQIVND (reference sequence).

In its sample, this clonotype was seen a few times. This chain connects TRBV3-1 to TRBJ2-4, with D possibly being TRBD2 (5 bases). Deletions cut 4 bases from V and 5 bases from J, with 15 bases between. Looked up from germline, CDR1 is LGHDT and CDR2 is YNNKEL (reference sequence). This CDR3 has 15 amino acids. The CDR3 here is CASSLSGNRENIQYF. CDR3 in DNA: TGTGCCAGCAGCCTCAGCGGCAATCGGGAAAACATTCAGTACTTC.

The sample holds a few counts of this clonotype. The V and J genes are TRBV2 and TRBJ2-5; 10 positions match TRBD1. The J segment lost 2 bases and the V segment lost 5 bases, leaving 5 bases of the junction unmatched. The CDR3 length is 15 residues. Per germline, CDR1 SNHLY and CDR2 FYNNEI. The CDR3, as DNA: TGTGCCAGCAGTATGGGACAGGGGTCTCAAGAGACCCAGTACTTC. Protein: CASSMGQGSQETQYF.

CDR3 region: CASSLPGGEPQHF. The CDR3 nucleotides are TGTGCCAGCAGCCTCCCCGGCGGGGAGCCCCAGCATTTT. The chain has TRBV12-3 or TRBV12-4 and TRBJ1-5; D is uncertain. V was shortened by 6 bases and J by 8 bases, with 14 bases between the two germline ends. The CDR3 has 13 amino acids.

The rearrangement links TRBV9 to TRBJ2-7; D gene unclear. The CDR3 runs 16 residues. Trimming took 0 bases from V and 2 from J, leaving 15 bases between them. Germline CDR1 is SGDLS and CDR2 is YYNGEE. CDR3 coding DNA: TGTGCCAGCAGCGTAGGGCCGTTAAATTCCCCCTACGAGCAGTACTTC. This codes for CASSVGPLNSPYEQYF.

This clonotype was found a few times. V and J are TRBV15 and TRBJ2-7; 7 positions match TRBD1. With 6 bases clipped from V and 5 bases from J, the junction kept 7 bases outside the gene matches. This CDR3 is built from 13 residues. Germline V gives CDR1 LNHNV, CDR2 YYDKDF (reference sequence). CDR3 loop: CATRKTGSHEQYF. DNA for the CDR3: TGTGCCACCAGGAAGACAGGGTCCCACGAGCAGTACTTC. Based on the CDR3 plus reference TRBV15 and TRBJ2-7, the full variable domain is DAMVIQNPRYQVTQFGKPVTLSCSQTLNHNVMYWYQQKSSQAPKLLFHYYDKDFNNEADTPDNFQSRRPNTSFCFLDIRSPGLGDTAMYLCATRKTGSHEQYFGPGTRLTVT.

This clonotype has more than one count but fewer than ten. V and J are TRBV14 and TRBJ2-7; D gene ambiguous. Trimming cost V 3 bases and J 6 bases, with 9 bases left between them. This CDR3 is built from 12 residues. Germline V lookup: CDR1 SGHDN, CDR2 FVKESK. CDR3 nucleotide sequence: TGTGCCAGCAGCCAGACACCCCTCGAGCAGTACTTC. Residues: CASSQTPLEQYF.

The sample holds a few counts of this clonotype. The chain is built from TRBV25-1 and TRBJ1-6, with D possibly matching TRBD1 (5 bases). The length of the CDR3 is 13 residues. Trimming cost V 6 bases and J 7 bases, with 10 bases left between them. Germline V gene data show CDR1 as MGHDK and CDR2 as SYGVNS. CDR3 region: CASSQKGNSPLHF. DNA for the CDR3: TGTGCCAGCAGCCAAAAGGGGAATTCACCCCTCCACTTT.

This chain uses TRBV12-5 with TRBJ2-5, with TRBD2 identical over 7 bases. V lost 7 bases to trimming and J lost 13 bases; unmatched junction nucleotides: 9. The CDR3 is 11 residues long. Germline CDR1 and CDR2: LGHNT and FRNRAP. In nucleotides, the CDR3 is TGTGCTAGTGCCCTTAGCGGGCCGCGGTACTTC. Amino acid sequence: CASALSGPRYF. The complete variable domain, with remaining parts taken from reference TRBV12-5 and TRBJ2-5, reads DARVTQTPRHKVTEMGQEVTMRCQPILGHNTVFWYRQTMMQGLELLAYFRNRAPLDDSGMPKDRFSAEMPDATLATLKIQPSEPRDSAVYFCASALSGPRYFGPGTRLLVL.

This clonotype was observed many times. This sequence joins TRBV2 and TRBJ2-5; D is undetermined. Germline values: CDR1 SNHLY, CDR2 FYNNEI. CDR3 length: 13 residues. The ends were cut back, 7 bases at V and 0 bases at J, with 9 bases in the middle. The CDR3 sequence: CASTRLNQETQYF. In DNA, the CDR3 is TGTGCCAGCACTCGTCTAAACCAAGAGACCCAGTACTTC.

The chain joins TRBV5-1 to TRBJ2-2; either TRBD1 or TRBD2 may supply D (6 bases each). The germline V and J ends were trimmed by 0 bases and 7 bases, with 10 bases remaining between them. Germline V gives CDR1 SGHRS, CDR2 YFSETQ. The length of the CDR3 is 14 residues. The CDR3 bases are TGCGCCAGCAGCTTGGGAGGGGGGATCGGGGAGCTGTTTTTT. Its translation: CASSLGGGIGELFF.

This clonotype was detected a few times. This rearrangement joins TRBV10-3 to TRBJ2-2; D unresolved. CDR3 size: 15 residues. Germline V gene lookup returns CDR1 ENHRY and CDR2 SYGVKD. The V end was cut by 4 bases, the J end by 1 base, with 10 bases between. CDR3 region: CAISALSGNTGELFF. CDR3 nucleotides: TGTGCCATCAGTGCACTTTCAGGGAACACCGGGGAGCTGTTTTTT.

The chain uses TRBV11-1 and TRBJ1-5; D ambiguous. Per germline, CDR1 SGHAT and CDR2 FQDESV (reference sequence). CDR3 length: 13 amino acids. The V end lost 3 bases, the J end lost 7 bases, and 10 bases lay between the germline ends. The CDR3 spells CASSFAQDQPQHF. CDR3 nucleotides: TGTGCCAGCAGCTTTGCTCAGGACCAGCCCCAGCATTTT.

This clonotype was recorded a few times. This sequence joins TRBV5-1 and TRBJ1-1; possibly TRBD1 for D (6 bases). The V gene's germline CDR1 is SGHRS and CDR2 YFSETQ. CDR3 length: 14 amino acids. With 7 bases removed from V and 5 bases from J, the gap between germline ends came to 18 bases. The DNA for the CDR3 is TGCGCCAGCGGGTACAGGGATAGTGAGACTGAAGCTTTCTTT. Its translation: CASGYRDSETEAFF.

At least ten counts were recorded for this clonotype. The CDR3 spells CASSYSTLETQYF. DNA of the CDR3: TGTGCCAGCAGTTACAGTACCTTGGAGACCCAGTACTTC. The chain joins TRBV6-5 to TRBJ2-5; no clear D. From germline, CDR1 is MNHEY and CDR2 SVGAGI. CDR3 length: 13 residues. V was clipped by 2 bases and J by 5 bases, with 9 bases between them.

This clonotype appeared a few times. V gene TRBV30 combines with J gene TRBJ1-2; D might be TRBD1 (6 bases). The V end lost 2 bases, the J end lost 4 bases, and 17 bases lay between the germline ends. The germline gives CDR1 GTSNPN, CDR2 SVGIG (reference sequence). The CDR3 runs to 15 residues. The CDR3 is CAWSPWKGVVYGYTF. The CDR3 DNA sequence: TGTGCCTGGAGTCCCTGGAAGGGGGTGGTCTATGGCTACACCTTC.

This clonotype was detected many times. This CDR3 reads CASGGQHYGYTF. The DNA of the CDR3 is TGTGCCAGCGGGGGACAGCATTATGGCTACACCTTC. The chain employs TRBV2 and TRBJ1-2, with TRBD1 matching 7 bases. CDR3 length: 12 residues. The V gene end was trimmed by 8 bases and the J gene end by 5 bases; junction bases not matched to a gene: 5. Germline V lookup: CDR1 SNHLY, CDR2 FYNNEI.

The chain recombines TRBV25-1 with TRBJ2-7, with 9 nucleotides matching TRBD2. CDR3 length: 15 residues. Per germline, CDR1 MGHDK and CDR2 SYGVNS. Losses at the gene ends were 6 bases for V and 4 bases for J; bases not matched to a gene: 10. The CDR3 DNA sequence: TGTGCCAGCAGCCCCCGGGGGGCGGGAGGGTACGAGCAGTACTTC. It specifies CASSPRGAGGYEQYF.

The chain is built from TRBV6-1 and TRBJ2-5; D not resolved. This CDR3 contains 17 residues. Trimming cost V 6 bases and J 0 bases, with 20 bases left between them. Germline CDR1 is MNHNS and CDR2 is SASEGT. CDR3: CASSLLPSTPDQETQYF. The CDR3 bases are TGTGCCAGCAGCCTCTTACCTTCAACCCCCGACCAAGAGACCCAGTACTTC.

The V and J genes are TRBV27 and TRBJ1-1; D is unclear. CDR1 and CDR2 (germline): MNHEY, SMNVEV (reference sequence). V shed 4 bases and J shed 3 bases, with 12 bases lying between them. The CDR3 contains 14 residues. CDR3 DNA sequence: TGTGCCAGCAGTTCCGTGGCAGTTGACACTGAAGCTTTCTTT. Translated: CASSSVAVDTEAFF.

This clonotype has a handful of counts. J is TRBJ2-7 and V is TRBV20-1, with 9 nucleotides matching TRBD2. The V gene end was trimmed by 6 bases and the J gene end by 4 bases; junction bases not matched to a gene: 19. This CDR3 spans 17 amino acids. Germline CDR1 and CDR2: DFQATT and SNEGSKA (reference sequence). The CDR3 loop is CSASQTSGPGGGYEQYF. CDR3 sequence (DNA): TGCAGTGCCTCCCAGACTAGCGGCCCTGGGGGTGGGTACGAGCAGTACTTC.

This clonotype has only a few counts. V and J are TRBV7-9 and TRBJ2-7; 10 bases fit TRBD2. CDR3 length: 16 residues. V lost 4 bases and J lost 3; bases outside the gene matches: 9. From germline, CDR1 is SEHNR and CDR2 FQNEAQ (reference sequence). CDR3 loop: CASSSKRVAGGYEQYF. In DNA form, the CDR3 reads TGTGCCAGCAGCTCAAAGCGGGTAGCGGGAGGCTACGAGCAGTACTTC.

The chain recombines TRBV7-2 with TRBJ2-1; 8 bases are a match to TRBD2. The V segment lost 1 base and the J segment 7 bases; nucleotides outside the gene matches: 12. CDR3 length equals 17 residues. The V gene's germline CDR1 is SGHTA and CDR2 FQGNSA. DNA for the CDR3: TGTGCCAGCAGCTTAGAGAGTGTTCGGGGCGGGAGGAATGAGCAGTTCTTC. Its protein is CASSLESVRGGRNEQFF.

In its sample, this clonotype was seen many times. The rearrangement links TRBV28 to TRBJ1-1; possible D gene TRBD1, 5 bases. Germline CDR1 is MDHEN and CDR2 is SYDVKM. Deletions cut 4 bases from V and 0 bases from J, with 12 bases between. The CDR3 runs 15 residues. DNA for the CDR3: TGTGCCAGCAGTTCTTTCCAGGGCATGAACACTGAAGCTTTCTTT. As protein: CASSSFQGMNTEAFF.